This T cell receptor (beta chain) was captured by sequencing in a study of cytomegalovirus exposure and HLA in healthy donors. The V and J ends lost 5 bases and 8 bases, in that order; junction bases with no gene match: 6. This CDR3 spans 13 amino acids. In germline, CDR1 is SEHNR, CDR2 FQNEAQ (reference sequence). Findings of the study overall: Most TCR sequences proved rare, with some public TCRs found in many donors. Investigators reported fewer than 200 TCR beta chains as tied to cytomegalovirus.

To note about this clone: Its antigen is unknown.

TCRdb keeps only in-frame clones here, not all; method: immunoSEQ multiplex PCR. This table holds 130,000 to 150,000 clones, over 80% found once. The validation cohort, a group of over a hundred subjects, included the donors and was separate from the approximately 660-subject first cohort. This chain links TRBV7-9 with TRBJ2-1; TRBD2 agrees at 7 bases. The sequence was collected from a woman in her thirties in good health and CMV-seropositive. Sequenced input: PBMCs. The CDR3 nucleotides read TGTGCCAGCAGCGGACTAGTACGAGATGAGCAGTTCTTC. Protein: CASSGLVRDEQFF. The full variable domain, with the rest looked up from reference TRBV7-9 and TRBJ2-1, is DTGVSQNPRHKITKRGQNVTFRCDPISEHNRLYWYRQTLGQGPEFLTYFQNEAQLEKSRLLSDRFSAERPKGSFSTLEIQRTEQGDSAMYLCASSGLVRDEQFFGPGTRLTVL.